These T cell receptor beta chains were read from a single sample in a study of beta chain features in type 1 diabetes. Method: immunoSEQ multiplex PCR; TCRdb's copy keeps in-frame clones and lacks some. The sample has roughly 290,000 clones, 14% to 15% seen once. The sequencing sample was made of naive CD4+ T cells from blood. The receptors were gathered from a man between 18 and 29 years old with type 1 diabetes. CDR3s include the opening cysteine and the closing phenylalanine or tryptophan. The D gene is left open where the match is weak. Rows give clone size only sometimes, using once, few, many, or a class for an expanded clone.

14 | TRBD2 | TRBJ2-7 | TRBV6-1 | - | CASSELAGGSEQYF | TGTGCCAGCAGTGAACTAGCGGGAGGGAGCGAGCAGTACTTC
16 | TRBD2 | TRBJ2-7 | TRBV4-2 | few | CASSQDYGGRRYEQYF | TGTGCCAGCAGCCAAGATTACGGCGGGAGGAGATACGAGCAGTACTTC
17 | - | TRBJ1-6 | TRBV30 | few | CAWTAGQASSYNSPLHF | TGTGCCTGGACGGCGGGGCAGGCGAGCTCCTATAATTCACCCCTCCACTTT
15 | TRBD2 | TRBJ2-7 | TRBV6-5 | - | CASSYSGTRLYEQYF | TGTGCCAGCAGTTACTCCGGGACTAGGCTATACGAGCAGTACTTC
15 | - | TRBJ2-3 | TRBV9 | once | CASSVAGVSTDTQYF | TGTGCCAGCAGCGTAGCGGGAGTGAGCACAGATACGCAGTATTTT
16 | - | TRBJ2-2 | TRBV5-1 | - | CASSLSHLSNTGELFF | TGCGCCAGCAGCTTGTCTCACCTATCGAACACCGGGGAGCTGTTTTTT
15 | - | TRBJ1-1 | TRBV5-1 | few | CASSLDGGSDTEAFF | TGCGCCAGCAGCTTGGATGGGGGCAGCGACACTGAAGCTTTCTTT
15 | TRBD1 | TRBJ1-1 | TRBV27 | - | CASRSPGQGYTEAFF | TGTGCCAGCAGGAGCCCCGGACAGGGTTACACTGAAGCTTTCTTT
14 | - | TRBJ2-2 | TRBV18 | - | CASSPGENTGELFF | TGTGCCAGCTCACCAGGAGAGAACACCGGGGAGCTGTTTTTT
16 | TRBD1 | TRBJ2-6 | TRBV5-1 | few | CASSYSQGAGANVLTF | TGCGCCAGCAGCTATAGTCAGGGGGCTGGGGCCAACGTCCTGACTTTC
15 | TRBD1 | TRBJ2-7 | TRBV28 | - | CASSLGDRRAYEQYF | TGTGCCAGCAGCCTGGGGGACAGGAGAGCCTACGAGCAGTACTTC
17 | TRBD1 | TRBJ2-3 | TRBV10-3 | - | CAISPTFGTGGTDTQYF | TGTGCCATCAGCCCAACGTTTGGGACAGGAGGGACAGATACGCAGTATTTT
14 | - | TRBJ1-5 | TRBV28 | few | CASSFRARGRPQHF | TGTGCCAGCAGTTTTAGAGCCAGAGGGCGGCCCCAGCATTTT
13 | TRBD1 | TRBJ2-7 | TRBV30 | few | CAWSSQGNYEQYF | TGTGCCTGGAGTTCACAGGGGAACTACGAGCAGTACTTC
14 | TRBD1 | TRBJ1-5 | TRBV6-5 | - | CASSYEGGRQPQHF | TGTGCCAGCAGTTACGAAGGGGGCAGGCAGCCCCAGCATTTT
14 | - | TRBJ2-5 | TRBV19 | few | CASSIGRQQETQYF | TGTGCCAGTAGTATCGGGCGACAGCAAGAGACCCAGTACTTC
16 | TRBD2 | TRBJ2-5 | TRBV27 | few | CASSPGTSGGLETQYF | TGTGCCAGCAGTCCCGGGACTAGCGGTGGCCTAGAGACCCAGTACTTC
14 | - | TRBJ1-1 | TRBV5-6 | - | CASSSRGPNTEAFF | TGTGCCAGCAGCAGCAGGGGCCCGAACACTGAAGCTTTCTTT
17 | TRBD2 | TRBJ2-3 | TRBV7-2 | few | CASSWAGTSGGADTQYF | TGTGCCAGCAGCTGGGCCGGGACTAGCGGGGGGGCAGATACGCAGTATTTT
18 | TRBD1 | TRBJ2-7 | TRBV5-1 | - | CASSFFGTGGDYSYEQYF | TGCGCCAGCAGCTTCTTCGGGACAGGGGGAGACTACTCCTACGAGCAGTACTTC
19 | TRBD1 | TRBJ1-5 | TRBV9 | few | CASTIGGGQGAWSNQPQHF | TGTGCCAGCACCATCGGGGGCGGCCAGGGGGCATGGAGCAATCAGCCCCAGCATTTT
13 | - | TRBJ2-5 | TRBV29-1 | - | CSANGPEGETQYF | TGCAGCGCTAACGGTCCCGAGGGAGAGACCCAGTACTTC
14 | TRBD1 | TRBJ1-1 | TRBV7-8 | few | CASSIIRGPTEAFF | TGTGCCAGCAGCATAATCAGGGGGCCCACTGAAGCTTTCTTT
16 | - | TRBJ2-2 | TRBV7-2 | few | CASSQSTGKISGELFF | TGTGCCAGCAGCCAGAGTACAGGGAAAATATCCGGGGAGCTGTTTTTT
13 | - | TRBJ1-5 | TRBV14 | - | CASSQASGQPQHF | TGTGCCAGCAGCCAGGCTTCAGGTCAGCCCCAGCATTTT
13 | - | TRBJ2-3 | TRBV9 | - | CASSVSTGDTQYF | TGTGCCAGCAGCGTATCCACCGGGGATACGCAGTATTTT
12 | - | TRBJ2-3 | TRBV10-3 | - | CAISDFTDTQYF | TGTGCCATCAGTGACTTCACAGATACGCAGTATTTT
18 | TRBD1 | TRBJ2-1 | TRBV4-1 | - | CASSQGFPRGRRNDEQFF | TGCGCCAGCAGCCAAGGTTTCCCGAGGGGGCGCCGGAACGATGAGCAGTTCTTC
17 | TRBD1 | TRBJ1-2 | TRBV28 | - | CASSLPGTGTARRGYTF | TGTGCCAGCAGTTTACCGGGGACAGGCACGGCCCGTCGGGGCTACACCTTC
11 | - | TRBJ2-7 | TRBV5-6 | - | CASSLDSGQYF | TGTGCCAGCAGCTTGGATTCGGGGCAGTACTTC
15 | TRBD1 | TRBJ1-2 | TRBV23-1 | - | CASLLRGGQVYGYTF | TGCGCCAGCCTACTTAGGGGGGGACAGGTCTATGGCTACACCTTC
17 | - | TRBJ2-4 | TRBV23-1 | - | CASSRRRDRIAKNIQYF | TGCGCCAGCAGTCGAAGGAGGGACAGAATAGCCAAAAACATTCAGTACTTC
17 | - | TRBJ2-6 | TRBV5-1 | few | CASSLVTGNSGANVLTF | TGCGCCAGCAGCTTGGTGACGGGAAACTCTGGGGCCAACGTCCTGACTTTC
12 | - | TRBJ2-1 | TRBV4-2 | - | CASSGKTGSQFF | TGTGCCAGCAGTGGAAAGACAGGATCGCAGTTCTTC
16 | TRBD1 | TRBJ1-2 | TRBV18 | - | CASSDSGGGQTYGYTF | TGTGCCAGCTCAGACTCCGGAGGGGGCCAGACTTATGGCTACACCTTC
15 | TRBD2 | TRBJ2-7 | TRBV7-9 | few | CASSERGGQTYEQYF | TGTGCCAGCAGCGAACGGGGGGGGCAGACCTACGAGCAGTACTTC